The 11 T cell receptor beta chains presented below share a single source sample, sequenced in a study of blood T cell repertoires in COVID-19. The table came from immunoSEQ multiplex PCR; TCRdb's copy has only in-frame clones and leaves some out. The sample has about 260,000 clones, more than 85% seen once; the top ten hold approximately 2.6%. Sequencing was performed on peripheral blood. These receptors were collected from a person between 18 and 35 years old with COVID-19, enrolled during active disease.

The gene calls are TRBV27 and TRBJ2-7; 7 bases map to TRBD2. Per the germline V gene, CDR1 is MNHEY and CDR2 is SMNVEV (reference sequence). This CDR3 spans 16 amino acids. Germline trimming cut 3 bases from V and 0 bases from J; bases unmatched to any gene: 8. CDR3 in amino acids: CASSFLGERGSYEQYF. CDR3 DNA sequence: TGTGCCAGCAGTTTTCTTGGCGAGCGGGGCTCCTACGAGCAGTACTTC.

CDR3 amino acids: CASSIRTSGLTDTQYF. Here the CDR3 DNA reads TGTGCCAGCAGCATCCGGACTAGCGGCCTCACAGATACGCAGTATTTT. This chain joins TRBV7-9 and TRBJ2-3; 10 bases are shared with TRBD2. This CDR3 is built from 16 residues. V lost 5 bases to trimming and J lost 2 bases; unmatched junction nucleotides: 7. CDR1 SEHNR and CDR2 FQNEAQ come from the germline V gene (reference sequence).

The rearrangement joins TRBV7-9 to TRBJ1-4, with D hard to call. Germline lookup yields CDR1 SEHNR and CDR2 FQNEAQ (reference sequence). Trimming cost V 2 bases and J 8 bases, with 15 bases left between them. The CDR3 runs to 15 residues. CDR3 residues: CASSLFSGSGEKLFF. As DNA, the CDR3 is TGTGCCAGCAGCTTATTCTCGGGATCTGGCGAAAAACTGTTTTTT.

The chain links TRBV4-2 to TRBJ2-3; the match to TRBD2 covers 9 bases. Germline V gene sequence: CDR1 LGHNA, CDR2 YNFKEQ. The junction had 5 bases not matched to a gene; V was cut back by 4 bases and J by 6 bases. This CDR3 is 14 amino acids long. The CDR3 sequence is CASSLRLAVDTQYF. The CDR3 nucleotides read TGTGCCAGCAGCCTAAGACTAGCGGTGGATACGCAGTATTTT.

The rearrangement joins TRBV30 to TRBJ1-1, with D unclear. The V gene's germline CDR1 is GTSNPN and CDR2 SVGIG (reference sequence). The CDR3 loop spans 13 amino acids. The V end was cut by 0 bases, the J end by 5 bases, with 10 bases between. CDR3 sequence (DNA): TGTGCCTGGAGTGTAACGACCGGGACTGAAGCTTTCTTT. Translating it yields CAWSVTTGTEAFF.

CDR3 nucleotide sequence: TGTGCCAGCAGCCCAGACAGGGGGCTAGAGACCGGGGAGCTGTTTTTT. Translating gives CASSPDRGLETGELFF. The chain employs TRBV7-8 and TRBJ2-2; 10 bases agree with TRBD1. V shed 5 bases, J shed 5 bases, and the junction held 8 bases outside the gene matches. The germline CDR1 and CDR2 sequences are SGHVS and FQNEAQ. This CDR3 comprises 16 residues.

The chain combines TRBV6-1 with TRBJ1-6; D unresolved. Germline V gene data show CDR1 as MNHNS and CDR2 as SASEGT. V shed 3 bases and J shed 0 bases, with 21 bases lying between them. The CDR3 covers 20 residues. CDR3 in amino acids: CASSEFLSQLGSSYNSPLHF. The CDR3 region has the DNA TGTGCCAGCAGTGAGTTCTTGAGCCAGCTTGGGAGCTCCTATAATTCACCCCTCCACTTT.

Remarks on this clone: The conserved phenylalanine or tryptophan is not found at the CDR3 terminus, so this likely reflects a read error. The DNA is omitted, as the CDR3 cannot be located on it reliably, and the CDR3 follows TCRdb's listing. The chain has TRBV9 and TRBJ2-7; the table's TRBD2 call for D was not verified on the DNA. The germline gives CDR1 SGDLS, CDR2 YYNGEE. The CDR3 is 14 residues long, counting both termini. The CDR3 sequence: CASSVAGGLAASLS.

This CDR3 is CASSRGTHDTEAFF. In DNA, the CDR3 is TGTGCCAGCAGCCGCGGGACGCACGACACTGAAGCTTTCTTT. The J gene is TRBJ1-1, the V gene TRBV28, with a possible D match to TRBD1 (5 bases). The length of the CDR3 is 14 residues. The ends were cut back, 6 bases at V and 3 bases at J, with 14 bases in the middle. Germline loops: CDR1 MDHEN, CDR2 SYDVKM.

The J gene is TRBJ1-4, the V gene TRBV27, with D perhaps matching TRBD1 (6 bases). Germline loops: CDR1 MNHEY, CDR2 SMNVEV (reference sequence). CDR3 length equals 16 residues. As DNA, the CDR3 is TGTGACGGAAGTGGGCAGGGGTATGCAACTAATGAAAAACTGTTTTTT. Protein: CDGSGQGYATNEKLFF.

This chain uses TRBV4-3 with TRBJ2-5, with 11 bases matching TRBD1. The CDR3 covers 15 residues. Germline trimming cut 3 bases from V and 5 bases from J; bases unmatched to any gene: 5. Germline V gene lookup returns CDR1 LGHNA and CDR2 YSLEER. CDR3 protein: CASSQWDRGVETQYF. As DNA, the CDR3 is TGCGCCAGCAGCCAGTGGGACAGGGGGGTGGAGACCCAGTACTTC.